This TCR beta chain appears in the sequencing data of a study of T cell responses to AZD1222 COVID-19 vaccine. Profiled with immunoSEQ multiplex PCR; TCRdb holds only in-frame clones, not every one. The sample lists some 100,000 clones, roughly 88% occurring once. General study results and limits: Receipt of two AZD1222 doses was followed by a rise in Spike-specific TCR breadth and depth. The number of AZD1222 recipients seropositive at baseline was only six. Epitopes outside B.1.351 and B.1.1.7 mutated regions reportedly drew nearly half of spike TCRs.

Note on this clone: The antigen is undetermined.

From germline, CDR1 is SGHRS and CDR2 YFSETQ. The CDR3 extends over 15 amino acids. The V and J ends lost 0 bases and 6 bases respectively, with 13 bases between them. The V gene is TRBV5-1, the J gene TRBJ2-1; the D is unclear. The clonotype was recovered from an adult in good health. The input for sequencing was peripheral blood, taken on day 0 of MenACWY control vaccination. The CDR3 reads CASSLDRTTFNEQFF. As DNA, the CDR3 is TGCGCCAGCAGCTTGGATCGGACCACCTTCAATGAGCAGTTCTTC.